One and the same sample provided the 28 T cell receptor beta chains below, sequenced in a study of Graves' ophthalmopathy and Graves' hyperthyroidism. The TCR beta CDR3 regions underwent amplification from RNA transcripts. In the first round, RT-PCR was carried out with HTBI primers, and a multiplex PCR formed the second round. TCRdb used MiXCR to reprocess the multiplex PCR reads, holding one entry per CDR3 protein. Of 650,000 to 800,000 distinct CDR3 sequences in the sample, about two fifths are singletons; the top ten hold 2.5% to 3.5%. Sequenced material: peripheral blood. These receptors all come from an adult man with Graves' ophthalmopathy.

The gene calls are TRBV10-3 and TRBJ2-2, with TRBD1 identical over 10 bases. J gave up 6 bases and V 10 bases, and 11 bases lay outside the gene matches. From germline, CDR1 is ENHRY and CDR2 SYGVKD. The CDR3 loop spans 15 amino acids. Written as DNA, the CDR3 is TGTGCCAGCAGCCCGGGACAGGGGCATCCCGGGGAGCTGTTTTTT. Translation gives CASSPGQGHPGELFF.

The rearrangement links TRBV30 to TRBJ2-7, with unresolved D. V was clipped by 2 bases and J by 5 bases, with 7 bases between them. CDR1 is GTSNPN and CDR2 is SVGIG in the germline V gene (reference sequence). The CDR3 consists of 11 residues. As DNA, the CDR3 is TGTGCCTGGAGTCGGTCTGACGAGCAGTACTTC. It specifies CAWSRSDEQYF.

This clonotype was detected only a few times. The rearrangement joins TRBV18 to TRBJ2-7; D gene ambiguous. Germline V gene sequence: CDR1 KGHSH, CDR2 LQKENI. The CDR3 is 13 residues long. The V gene lost 3 bases and the J gene lost 2 bases, with 8 bases spanning the gap. This chain's CDR3 is CASSPTVTYEQYF. In DNA, the CDR3 is TGTGCCAGCTCACCTACAGTCACCTACGAGCAGTACTTC.

V usage is TRBV9 and J usage is TRBJ1-2; D ambiguous. Looked up from germline, CDR1 is SGDLS and CDR2 is YYNGEE. The CDR3 is 14 amino acids. V was shortened by 1 base and J by 7 bases, with 14 bases between the two germline ends. In nucleotides, the CDR3 is TGTGCCAGCAGCGTACGACGGGAGGCGGTTGGCTACACCTTC. This codes for CASSVRREAVGYTF.

The table lists this clonotype with many counts. V usage is TRBV2 and J usage is TRBJ1-1; D gene uncertain. This CDR3 has 12 residues. Trimming shortened V by 6 bases and J by 6 bases, and 11 bases separated the two germline ends. CDR1 SNHLY and CDR2 FYNNEI come from the germline V gene. In DNA, the CDR3 is TGTGCCAGCAGGGTGTCAGGCTCTGAAGCTTTCTTT. As protein: CASRVSGSEAFF.

This clonotype was counted many times. This chain uses TRBV5-5 with TRBJ2-7, with D hard to call. Germline CDR1 SGHKS, CDR2 YYEKEE (reference sequence). The CDR3 loop spans 12 amino acids. V lost 0 bases and J 12 bases, leaving 13 bases between the germline ends. CDR3 amino acids: CASSLADEIGYF. In DNA, the CDR3 is TGTGCCAGCAGCTTGGCCGACGAGATCGGGTACTTC.

The sample holds many counts of this clonotype. This chain links TRBV19 with TRBJ1-1; 10 positions agree with TRBD1. The CDR3 runs to 16 residues. V gave up 7 bases and J gave up 0 bases; unmatched junction bases: 8. Germline assignment: CDR1 LNHDA and CDR2 SQIVND (reference sequence). The CDR3 here is CASTFGTGDMNTEAFF. The CDR3 nucleotides read TGTGCCAGTACCTTCGGGACAGGGGACATGAACACTGAAGCTTTCTTT.

The chain is built from TRBV7-2 and TRBJ1-2, with 8 bases matching TRBD1. V was pared by 1 base and J by 6 bases, with 7 bases of the junction left unmatched. The germline gives CDR1 SGHTA, CDR2 FQGNSA. The CDR3 is made up of 15 amino acids. This chain's CDR3 is CASSLGGRGHDGYTF. DNA of the CDR3: TGTGCCAGCAGCTTAGGCGGCAGGGGGCACGATGGCTACACCTTC.

Many counts were recorded for this clonotype. The chain carries TRBV7-9 and TRBJ2-7; the D is unclear. This CDR3 contains 15 residues. Germline V CDR1 and CDR2: SEHNR, FQNEAQ (reference sequence). With 1 base removed from V and 5 bases from J, the gap between germline ends came to 15 bases. The CDR3 is CASSLVEVGGNEQYF. Here the CDR3 DNA reads TGTGCCAGCAGCTTAGTCGAGGTGGGCGGCAACGAGCAGTACTTC. Full variable domain (remainder filled in from reference TRBV7-9 and TRBJ2-7): DTGVSQNPRHKITKRGQNVTFRCDPISEHNRLYWYRQTLGQGPEFLTYFQNEAQLEKSRLLSDRFSAERPKGSFSTLEIQRTEQGDSAMYLCASSLVEVGGNEQYFGPGTRLTVT.

Many counts were recorded for this clonotype. The chain combines TRBV9 with TRBJ1-6; 8 bases match TRBD1. CDR1 is SGDLS, CDR2 YYNGEE, per germline. The CDR3 spans 13 residues. V shed 3 bases, J shed 13 bases, and the junction held 6 bases outside the gene matches. CDR3 bases: TGTGCCAGCAGCGGGACAGGGAACCTCCCCCTCCACTTT. Translated, it gives CASSGTGNLPLHF. The variable domain in full, completed from reference TRBV9 and TRBJ1-6, reads DSGVTQTPKHLITATGQRVTLRCSPRSGDLSVYWYQQSLDQGLQFLIQYYNGEERAKGNILERFSAQQFPDLHSELNLSSLELGDSALYFCASSGTGNLPLHFGNGTRLTVT.

The chain recombines TRBV2 with TRBJ2-3; the D gene is possibly TRBD2 (5 bases). Per germline, CDR1 SNHLY and CDR2 FYNNEI. Trimming pared 8 bases from V and 2 bases from J, leaving 17 bases between. The CDR3 extends over 15 amino acids. CDR3 bases: TGTGCCAGCGAGGTGAATATCGGGATCACAGATACGCAGTATTTT. This encodes CASEVNIGITDTQYF.

There are many counts of this clonotype. V is TRBV10-3 and J is TRBJ2-2, with 10 nucleotides matching TRBD2. Per the germline V gene, CDR1 is ENHRY and CDR2 is SYGVKD. V lost 4 bases and J lost 3; bases outside the gene matches: 8. This CDR3 is built from 17 residues. CDR3 nucleotide sequence: TGTGCCATCAGTGGACCCAGCGGGAGGGCCGACACCGGGGAGCTGTTTTTT. It encodes CAISGPSGRADTGELFF.

J is TRBJ1-1 and V is TRBV7-2, with D uncertain. Germline V gives CDR1 SGHTA, CDR2 FQGNSA. The CDR3 totals 15 residues. V was clipped by 0 bases and J by 5 bases, with 13 bases between them. CDR3 sequence (DNA): TGTGCCAGCAGCTTAGCATTGGGTGTTGGAACTGAAGCTTTCTTT. Protein: CASSLALGVGTEAFF.

This chain links TRBV7-2 with TRBJ2-2; TRBD1 matches at 12 bases. The junction had 2 bases not matched to a gene; V was cut back by 4 bases and J by 5 bases. Germline V lookup: CDR1 SGHTA, CDR2 FQGNSA. The CDR3 has 15 amino acids. The CDR3 reads CASSWGQGATGELFF. DNA of the CDR3: TGTGCCAGCAGCTGGGGACAGGGGGCGACCGGGGAGCTGTTTTTT.

As concerns this clonotype: A much bigger clone sits one base away, suggesting this may be a read error. This chain connects TRBV7-9 to TRBJ1-2; D call uncertain. Germline lookup yields CDR1 SEHNR and CDR2 FQNEAQ (reference sequence). The CDR3 consists of 13 residues. CDR3 coding DNA: TGTGCCAGCAGCTTTTCGACGGATTATGGCTGCACCTTC. It is translated as CASSFSTDYGCTF.

This clonotype occurred many times. V is TRBV10-3 and J is TRBJ2-5; 15 bases agree with TRBD2. Germline V lookup: CDR1 ENHRY, CDR2 SYGVKD. V shed 10 bases, J shed 5 bases, and the junction held 5 bases outside the gene matches. There are 14 residues in the CDR3. The CDR3 DNA is TGTGCCACTGGACTAGCGGGAGGGCGCGAGACCCAGTACTTC. It codes for CATGLAGGRETQYF.

This clonotype came up many times. CDR3 nucleotides: TGCAGTGCTAGAGATCAGGGCACTGAAGCTTTCTTT. This encodes CSARDQGTEAFF. V and J are TRBV20-1 and TRBJ1-1; D might be TRBD1 (5 bases). Trimming shortened V by 0 bases and J by 4 bases, and 6 bases separated the two germline ends. CDR3 size: 12 residues. Germline CDR1 is DFQATT and CDR2 is SNEGSKA (reference sequence).

On this clonotype itself: A single base separates this from a much larger clone, so it may be a read error. This sequence joins TRBV11-3 and TRBJ1-5; no reliable D call. CDR3 length: 13 amino acids. Looked up from germline, CDR1 is SGHNT and CDR2 is YENEEA. Here the CDR3 reads CAGSPQEDQPQHF. In DNA form, the CDR3 reads TGTGCCGGCAGCCCTCAAGAGGATCAGCCCCAGCATTTT.

This clonotype was counted many times. The gene calls are TRBV19 and TRBJ1-6; 9 nucleotides align to TRBD1. The CDR3 consists of 16 residues. The V segment lost 1 base and the J segment 10 bases; nucleotides outside the gene matches: 8. Germline CDR1 is LNHDA and CDR2 is SQIVND (reference sequence). CDR3 in amino acids: CASSIGIGQGNSPLHF. The CDR3 region has the DNA TGTGCCAGTAGTATAGGGATTGGACAGGGGAACTCACCCCTCCACTTT. Looking up the rest from reference TRBV19 and TRBJ1-6 gives the full variable domain: DGGITQSPKYLFRKEGQNVTLSCEQNLNHDAMYWYRQDPGQGLRLIYYSQIVNDFQKGDIAEGYSVSREKKESFPLTVTSAQKNPTAFYLCASSIGIGQGNSPLHFGNGTRLTVT.

Only one count was recorded for this clonotype. A much larger clone sits a single nucleotide away, making a read error possible. The chain combines TRBV7-2 with TRBJ2-7; D gene unclear. CDR1 is SGHTA, CDR2 FQGNSA, per germline. Trimming left V 0 bases short and J 2 bases short, with 14 bases between. There are 16 residues in the CDR3. The CDR3 nucleotides read TGTGCCAGCAGCTTAGCCAGAGGTAGTCCCACCTACGAGCAGTACTTC. Protein: CASSLARGSPTYEQYF.

Ten or more counts support this clonotype. The rearrangement joins TRBV9 to TRBJ1-2, with 8 bases fitting TRBD1. V trimming: 3 bases; J trimming: 9 bases; junction bases outside the gene matches: 16. The CDR3 consists of 16 residues. Germline CDR1 SGDLS, CDR2 YYNGEE. CDR3 in amino acids: CASSARTGTAEFSYTF. In DNA form, the CDR3 reads TGTGCCAGCAGCGCCAGGACAGGGACCGCGGAATTTAGCTACACCTTC.

To note about this clonotype: Being one base from a much bigger clone, this may be a read error. The chain recombines TRBV4-1 with TRBJ1-4; TRBD1 might be the D (6 bases). Trimming took off 5 bases at V and 9 bases at J, with 13 bases between the two ends. This CDR3 comprises 13 residues. Germline values: CDR1 MGHRA, CDR2 YSYEKL. The CDR3 coding sequence is TGCGCCAGCAGCGGAGGGGGGGATAAAAAACTGTTTTTT. Protein product: CASSGGGDKKLFF.

This clonotype was found many times. V and J are TRBV5-1 and TRBJ1-2, with 8 positions matching TRBD1. With 2 bases clipped from V and 4 bases from J, the junction kept 7 bases outside the gene matches. Germline V gene data show CDR1 as SGHRS and CDR2 as YFSETQ. This CDR3 comprises 15 residues. CDR3 nucleotides: TGCGCCAGCAGCTTAAATCCGGGACAGGTCTATGGCTACACCTTC. This encodes CASSLNPGQVYGYTF. The full variable domain, completed using reference TRBV5-1 and TRBJ1-2, is KAGVTQTPRYLIKTRGQQVTLSCSPISGHRSVSWYQQTPGQGLQFLFEYFSETQRNKGNFPGRFSGRQFSNSRSEMNVSTLELGDSALYLCASSLNPGQVYGYTFGSGTRLTVV.

This clonotype was recorded many times. The chain joins TRBV29-1 to TRBJ1-1, with TRBD1 matching over 9 bases. The CDR3 totals 16 residues. J was trimmed by 0 bases and V by 5 bases; bases with no gene match: 10. Germline values: CDR1 SQVTM, CDR2 ANQGSEA. CDR3 protein: CSVLPGQGQMNTEAFF. CDR3 bases: TGCAGCGTTCTACCGGGACAGGGTCAAATGAACACTGAAGCTTTCTTT.

Worth noting for this clonotype: This clone may be a read error of a much larger clone one base away. The CDR3 DNA reads TGCAGCGTCATTCTTCGACAGGGCGCCTCCCAATCCTACGAGCAGTACTTC. It is translated as CSVILRQGASQSYEQYF. The chain uses TRBV29-1 and TRBJ2-7, with 7 bases that match TRBD1. J gave up 1 base and V 6 bases, and 18 bases lay outside the gene matches. CDR3 length: 17 residues. Germline CDR1 and CDR2: SQVTM and ANQGSEA.

This clonotype has more than one count but fewer than ten. J is TRBJ2-5 and V is TRBV5-1; 13 bases are shared with TRBD2. CDR3 length equals 16 residues. Germline V gives CDR1 SGHRS, CDR2 YFSETQ. V lost 2 bases to trimming and J lost 2 bases; unmatched junction nucleotides: 3. The CDR3 coding sequence is TGCGCCAGCAGCTTACTAGCGGGAGGGATACAAGAGACCCAGTACTTC. Translating gives CASSLLAGGIQETQYF.

This chain joins TRBV7-2 and TRBJ2-6; the D is unclear. The CDR3 has 20 residues. The V gene lost 3 bases and the J gene lost 3 bases, with 24 bases spanning the gap. Germline assignment: CDR1 SGHTA and CDR2 FQGNSA. CDR3 DNA: TGTGCCAGCAGCTTGTTTATATATGACCCTGATGGTAATGGGGCCAACGTCCTGACTTTC. Protein: CASSLFIYDPDGNGANVLTF.

The table lists this clonotype with many counts. The J gene is TRBJ1-2, the V gene TRBV6-1, with D hard to call. V lost 5 bases to trimming and J lost 4 bases, with 11 bases between them. There are 13 residues in the CDR3. Germline V CDR1 and CDR2: MNHNS, SASEGT. CDR3 sequence (DNA): TGTGCCAGCAGTACCCGGGGTCGCTATGGCTACACCTTC. It encodes CASSTRGRYGYTF.